This T cell receptor beta chain was sequenced for a study of CD8 T cells in ankylosing spondylitis. General study results and limits: A motif in TCR beta, a set of seven to nine highly homologous variants, appeared characteristic of ankylosing spondylitis blood. Disease-associated clones were reportedly significantly overrepresented in matched ankylosing spondylitis synovial fluid.

This CDR3 is built from 15 residues. Germline CDR1 and CDR2: DFQATT and SNEGSKA (reference sequence). V was clipped by 2 bases and J by 4 bases, with 15 bases between them. Quantitative 5'-RACE with molecular barcodes produced the TCR beta libraries. TCRdb reprocessed the 5' RACE reads with MiXCR, giving one entry per CDR3 protein. The repertoire has 150,000 to 200,000 distinct CDR3 sequences, roughly 20% of them found once; the top ten carry 4.3%. This clonotype showed up many times. Its antigen is not known. The chain links TRBV20-1 to TRBJ2-1; D possibly corresponds to TRBD2 (6 bases). The TCR was taken from a male donor between 5 and 35 years old with ankylosing spondylitis or in good health (not recorded which). The source material was blood, either unsorted or a sorted T cell fraction (not recorded which). The CDR3, as DNA: TGCAGTGCTAGAACCGCGGAGGGCGTATACAATGAGCAGTTCTTC. Translation gives CSARTAEGVYNEQFF.